This T cell receptor (beta chain) was identified in a study of cytomegalovirus exposure and HLA in healthy donors. Whole-study results and caveats: The investigators catalogued some 150 TCR beta chains as cytomegalovirus-associated. A link between a missense DCLRE1C variant and TCR beta V- and J-gene trimming emerged from a later analysis. What was likely a sequencing artifact was a cluster of highly shared sequence variants. Researchers reported from a later analysis that most CMV-associated TCR beta chains appeared HLA-restricted.

Points on this clone: The antigen remains undetermined.

The PCR used 60 Vbeta and 13 Jbeta primers. This table comes from immunoSEQ multiplex PCR, and its TCRdb copy is limited to in-frame clones, with some not included. This sample has 75,000 to 95,000 clones, with roughly 78% found just once. The ends were cut back, 3 bases at V and 0 bases at J, with 17 bases in the middle. Per the germline V gene, CDR1 is MNHNS and CDR2 is SASEGT. The CDR3 sequence is 17 residues long. This chain links TRBV6-1 with TRBJ1-2; TRBD1 is a possible D gene (5 bases). This receptor was taken from a male donor in good health and CMV-seropositive. Sequenced material: PBMCs. The CDR3 DNA sequence: TGTGCCAGCAGTGATTGGATGGGGAAGGGGTCTAACTATGGCTACACCTTC. Amino acids: CASSDWMGKGSNYGYTF.